The present TCR beta chain was sequenced within a study of long-term antiretroviral therapy in people with HIV. Run at survey level, the immunoSEQ assay was version v3.0. Clones were sequenced by immunoSEQ multiplex PCR, and TCRdb holds only the in-frame ones, with some missing. The sample has roughly 18,000 clones; under 85% are singletons. CDR1 and CDR2 from the germline V gene are MNHNS and SASEGT. This CDR3 spans 15 amino acids. The ends were cut back, 4 bases at V and 0 bases at J, with 13 bases in the middle. None of the participants with HIV were treated outside the United States. The source is a woman aged 45-60 years with HIV. V is TRBV6-1 and J is TRBJ2-7, with D tentatively TRBD2 (6 bases). The material sequenced was unsorted PBMCs, taken 0.3 years after starting antiretroviral therapy. The CDR3, as DNA: TGTGCCAGCAGTGTGTCTAGCGTGAGCTCCTACGAGCAGTACGTC. It encodes CASSVSSVSSYEQYV.